The next 32 T cell receptor beta chains were all read from a single sample in a study of spatial heterogeneity in lung cancer. TCRdb redid the calling of the 5' RACE reads with MiXCR, one entry per CDR3 protein. Of roughly 25,000 distinct CDR3 sequences listed, more than 6.5% are singletons. Stated time point: sample taken at primary tumor resection. From tumor, nontumor lung or frozen PBMC, whole RNA was taken unsorted for sequencing. The specimen was PBMCs, collected at surgery. The source is a male donor with early-stage non-small cell lung cancer.

The rearrangement links TRBV12-3 or TRBV12-4 to TRBJ1-1, with TRBD1 as a possible D gene (6 bases). Trimming pared 6 bases from V and 6 bases from J, leaving 17 bases between. This CDR3 has 14 amino acids. CDR3 in amino acids: CASSPGTWGAEAFF. The DNA for the CDR3 is TGTGCCAGCAGCCCCGGGACATGGGGAGCTGAAGCTTTCTTT.

The rearrangement uses TRBV7-9 and TRBJ2-3, with 8 bases that match TRBD2. V dropped 9 bases and J dropped 0; count of bases not matched to a gene: 5. Germline assignment: CDR1 SEHNR and CDR2 FQNEAQ (reference sequence). This CDR3 is built from 14 residues. CDR3 DNA: TGTGCCAGAAGTAGCGGGATTAGCACAGATACGCAGTATTTT. Its protein is CARSSGISTDTQYF.

This clonotype was found a few times. The J gene is TRBJ2-5, the V gene TRBV12-3 or TRBV12-4; 8 bases are a match to TRBD1. V was pared by 6 bases and J by 7 bases, with 10 bases of the junction left unmatched. CDR3 length: 14 residues. The CDR3 nucleotides read TGTGCCAGCAGCCCCAAGGACAGGGCCAGGACCCAGTACTTC. Protein sequence: CASSPKDRARTQYF.

This clonotype showed up many times. V is TRBV28 and J is TRBJ2-4; a possible D gene is TRBD2 (6 bases). The germline CDR1 and CDR2 sequences are MDHEN and SYDVKM. Trimming removed 7 bases from V and 7 bases from J, with 20 bases in between. The CDR3 spans 15 residues. The CDR3 bases are TGTGCCAGCACCGGCTGGGGGGACGATTTGAACATTCAGTACTTC. Translated, it gives CASTGWGDDLNIQYF.

This clonotype occurred many times. The rearrangement uses TRBV5-5 and TRBJ2-2; D uncertain. CDR3 length: 14 amino acids. Trimming pared 4 bases from V and 5 bases from J, leaving 12 bases between. Germline CDR1 reads SGHKS; CDR2 reads YYEKEE (reference sequence). The CDR3 region has the DNA TGTGCCAGCAGCGTGGCATTGGGGACCGGGGAGCTGTTTTTT. Amino acid sequence: CASSVALGTGELFF.

The chain links TRBV28 to TRBJ2-5, with 7 bases aligning to TRBD2. The length of the CDR3 is 15 residues. Per the germline V gene, CDR1 is MDHEN and CDR2 is SYDVKM. With V trimmed by 5 bases and J by 2 bases, 8 bases remained unmatched. CDR3 coding DNA: TGTGCCAGCAGTCCAAGCGGGACTTTACAAGAGACCCAGTACTTC. Amino acid sequence: CASSPSGTLQETQYF.

This clonotype was picked up many times. The chain is built from TRBV27 and TRBJ1-4, with 10 bases fitting TRBD1. The junction had 6 bases not matched to a gene; V was cut back by 3 bases and J by 8 bases. The CDR3 spans 15 residues. Germline values: CDR1 MNHEY, CDR2 SMNVEV (reference sequence). The CDR3 region is CASSLQGTGAEKLFF. DNA of the CDR3: TGTGCCAGCAGTTTGCAAGGGACAGGGGCCGAAAAACTGTTTTTT.

This clonotype was picked up many times. CDR3 sequence reads: CASSVFRNTGELFF. For the CDR3, the DNA is TGTGCCAGCAGTGTGTTCAGGAACACCGGGGAGCTGTTTTTT. V usage is TRBV2 and J usage is TRBJ2-2; D not certain. Trimming pared 4 bases from V and 1 base from J, leaving 7 bases between. The CDR3 extends over 14 amino acids. Germline V gene data show CDR1 as SNHLY and CDR2 as FYNNEI.

In this sample, this clonotype turned up many times. The rearrangement joins TRBV3-1 to TRBJ1-3, with TRBD1 identical over 7 bases. The CDR3 loop spans 15 amino acids. V dropped 4 bases and J dropped 3; count of bases not matched to a gene: 6. Per the germline V gene, CDR1 is LGHDT and CDR2 is YNNKEL (reference sequence). The CDR3, as DNA: TGTGCCAGCAGCCGGTCAGGGGGACGTGGAAACACCATATATTTT. Its protein product is CASSRSGGRGNTIYF.

At least ten counts were recorded for this clonotype. The chain employs TRBV20-1 and TRBJ1-1; no reliable D call. This CDR3 contains 14 residues. CDR1 and CDR2 from the germline V gene are DFQATT and SNEGSKA (reference sequence). Trimming stripped 6 bases from V and 4 bases from J, with 18 bases between. CDR3 region: CSAAFPGSSTEAFF. In nucleotides, the CDR3 is TGCAGTGCCGCGTTCCCAGGTTCTTCCACTGAAGCTTTCTTT.

There are many counts of this clonotype. The rearrangement uses TRBV3-1 and TRBJ2-1; 8 nucleotides match TRBD2. Germline values: CDR1 LGHDT, CDR2 YNNKEL (reference sequence). This CDR3 has 13 residues. V was pared by 0 bases and J by 12 bases, with 4 bases of the junction left unmatched. The CDR3 DNA reads as TGTGCCAGCAGCCAAGATCGGACTAGCCCGCAGTTCTTC. Translated: CASSQDRTSPQFF.

The sample holds many counts of this clonotype. V gene TRBV6-2 or TRBV6-3 combines with J gene TRBJ1-4; D not certain. The germline V and J ends were trimmed by 5 bases and 8 bases, with 9 bases remaining between them. In germline, CDR1 is MNHEY, CDR2 SVGEGT. The CDR3 spans 12 residues. The CDR3 bases are TGTGCCAGCAGTCCTGCGGACGAAAAACTGTTTTTT. Residues: CASSPADEKLFF.

This clonotype was counted many times. The chain couples TRBV5-1 to TRBJ2-2; a weak D match, TRBD1 (7 bases). Germline lookup yields CDR1 SGHRS and CDR2 YFSETQ. The CDR3 has 15 amino acids. Between the trimmed V and J ends, which lost 4 bases and 7 bases, there was a span of 17 bases. The CDR3 reads CASSAGQTGLGELFF. The CDR3 nucleotides are TGCGCCAGCAGCGCGGGACAGACGGGCCTCGGGGAGCTGTTTTTT.

The chain employs TRBV12-3 or TRBV12-4 and TRBJ2-3, with 12 positions matching TRBD2. CDR3 length: 14 amino acids. With V trimmed by 6 bases and J by 4 bases, 2 bases remained unmatched. CDR3 in DNA: TGTGCCAGCAGAGCTAGCGGGAGGGCAGATACGCAGTATTTT. Translated, it gives CASRASGRADTQYF.

By share, this clonotype counts as medium-sized. The chain couples TRBV2 to TRBJ2-5, with D possibly TRBD1 on 5 matching bases. Germline V gives CDR1 SNHLY, CDR2 FYNNEI. The CDR3 sequence is 14 residues long. The germline V and J ends were trimmed by 3 bases and 0 bases, with 8 bases remaining between them. The CDR3 spells CASSDQGNQETQYF. CDR3 bases: TGTGCCAGCAGTGACCAGGGAAACCAAGAGACCCAGTACTTC.

This clonotype has at least ten counts. The chain joins TRBV18 to TRBJ1-1; 7 bases are a match to TRBD1. Germline V gene lookup returns CDR1 KGHSH and CDR2 LQKENI. V shed 3 bases and J 7 bases; nucleotides not matched to a gene: 5. This CDR3 has 13 residues. The CDR3 is CASSPTGQSEAFF. CDR3 nucleotides: TGTGCCAGCTCACCTACGGGACAGAGTGAAGCTTTCTTT.

The CDR3 is CSAAPTSLGQFF. CDR3 nucleotides: TGCAGTGCTGCACCGACTAGCCTAGGGCAGTTCTTC. V gene TRBV20-1 combines with J gene TRBJ2-1; 7 nucleotides agree with TRBD2. The CDR3 spans 12 residues. Germline V CDR1 and CDR2: DFQATT, SNEGSKA (reference sequence). Trimming took 5 bases from V and 12 from J; bases not matched to a gene: 10.

The J gene is TRBJ2-7, the V gene TRBV7-2, with 9 positions matching TRBD1. This CDR3 is built from 13 residues. Trimming took 4 bases from V and 6 from J; bases not matched to a gene: 4. Germline V gene sequence: CDR1 SGHTA, CDR2 FQGNSA. The CDR3 protein is CASSSTGGGEQYF. The CDR3 nucleotides are TGTGCCAGCAGCTCAACAGGGGGCGGCGAGCAGTACTTC.

This clonotype was observed many times. This sequence joins TRBV7-8 and TRBJ2-5, with D possibly being TRBD2 (5 bases). In germline, CDR1 is SGHVS, CDR2 FQNEAQ. Trimming pared 2 bases from V and 0 bases from J, leaving 10 bases between. The CDR3 is made up of 15 amino acids. CDR3: CASSLFVGDQETQYF. In DNA, the CDR3 is TGTGCCAGCAGCTTATTTGTGGGAGACCAAGAGACCCAGTACTTC.

In this sample, this clonotype turned up many times. The gene calls are TRBV28 and TRBJ1-5; D gene ambiguous. Trimming stripped 4 bases from V and 6 bases from J, with 10 bases between. CDR1 is MDHEN, CDR2 SYDVKM, per germline. This CDR3 is 13 amino acids long. The CDR3 nucleotides are TGTGCCAGCAGTTATCCCTTATTTCAGCCCCAGCATTTT. Translated, it gives CASSYPLFQPQHF.

The sample holds many counts of this clonotype. The gene calls are TRBV28 and TRBJ2-5; 8 bases agree with TRBD2. Germline values: CDR1 MDHEN, CDR2 SYDVKM. V was clipped by 3 bases and J by 1 base; unmatched bases: 4. The CDR3 runs 15 residues. The CDR3 DNA follows: TGTGCCAGCAGTTTTAACGGGGGGGCCCAAGAGACCCAGTACTTC. Encoded protein: CASSFNGGAQETQYF.

The chain combines TRBV7-3 with TRBJ2-1; D may be TRBD2 (6 bases). Germline values: CDR1 SGHTA, CDR2 FQGTGA. The CDR3 is 14 amino acids. V lost 3 bases to trimming and J lost 8 bases, with 14 bases between them. The CDR3 loop reads CASSFPGVLDEQFF. The DNA of the CDR3 is TGTGCCAGCAGCTTTCCGGGAGTATTAGATGAGCAGTTCTTC.

This clonotype was counted at least ten times. The rearrangement joins TRBV7-9 to TRBJ1-2; 7 bases are shared with TRBD1. V shed 5 bases, J shed 8 bases, and the junction held 8 bases outside the gene matches. There are 13 residues in the CDR3. Germline V gene data show CDR1 as SEHNR and CDR2 as FQNEAQ (reference sequence). The CDR3 loop reads CASSAYRGLGYTF. The CDR3 DNA follows: TGTGCCAGCAGCGCTTACAGGGGACTGGGCTACACCTTC.

This clonotype was counted only a few times. The chain couples TRBV28 to TRBJ2-1, with D perhaps matching TRBD2 (6 bases). The CDR3 extends over 15 amino acids. The germline V gene has CDR1 MDHEN and CDR2 SYDVKM. V lost 5 bases and J 0 bases, leaving 11 bases between the germline ends. Here the CDR3 DNA reads TGTGCCAGCAGTAAAACGGGGGTCTCCTACAATGAGCAGTTCTTC. It codes for CASSKTGVSYNEQFF.

This clonotype was seen many times. J is TRBJ2-7 and V is TRBV7-9; unclear D gene. CDR1 and CDR2 (germline): SEHNR, FQNEAQ (reference sequence). CDR3 length equals 12 residues. V lost 2 bases and J lost 5, with 7 bases in between. The CDR3 spells CASSLQYDEQYF. The CDR3 coding sequence is TGTGCCAGCAGCTTACAATACGACGAGCAGTACTTC.

By its share, this clonotype is medium-sized. This chain joins TRBV28 and TRBJ2-5, with 11 bases that match TRBD2. Trimming cost V 10 bases and J 7 bases; bases outside gene matches: 8. The CDR3 is 13 amino acids. Germline lookup yields CDR1 MDHEN and CDR2 SYDVKM. CDR3 DNA: TGTGCCACCGCGACTAGCGGGGAGGGGACCCAGTACTTC. Amino acids: CATATSGEGTQYF.

This clonotype was seen repeatedly, ten times or more. The chain joins TRBV6-1 to TRBJ2-2, with 11 positions matching TRBD1. From germline, CDR1 is MNHNS and CDR2 SASEGT. This CDR3 spans 16 amino acids. The ends lost 8 bases at V and 7 bases at J; junction bases unmatched: 12. This chain's CDR3 is CASPDRGQGAGGELFF. CDR3 nucleotide sequence: TGTGCCAGCCCGGATCGAGGACAGGGGGCGGGCGGGGAGCTGTTTTTT.

V usage is TRBV3-1 and J usage is TRBJ2-3; D gene uncertain. The V gene's germline CDR1 is LGHDT and CDR2 YNNKEL (reference sequence). With 3 bases removed from V and 0 bases from J, the gap between germline ends came to 4 bases. The CDR3 runs to 13 residues. DNA of the CDR3: TGTGCCAGCAGCCATGGCAGCACAGATACGCAGTATTTT. As protein: CASSHGSTDTQYF.

This clonotype was recorded at least ten times. This rearrangement joins TRBV6-1 to TRBJ2-5, with 9 positions matching TRBD1. V was clipped by 4 bases and J by 5 bases; unmatched bases: 8. This CDR3 region has 15 residues. Germline CDR1 is MNHNS and CDR2 is SASEGT. CDR3 loop: CASSAAWGQGETQYF. The CDR3 DNA is TGTGCCAGCAGTGCCGCTTGGGGACAGGGTGAGACCCAGTACTTC.

This clonotype was seen many times. The chain uses TRBV27 and TRBJ2-3, with 9 bases fitting TRBD1. The ends lost 7 bases at V and 0 bases at J; junction bases unmatched: 14. The CDR3 has 18 residues. The germline V gene has CDR1 MNHEY and CDR2 SMNVEV (reference sequence). CDR3 in amino acids: CASTGQGPFGFSTDTQYF. The CDR3 nucleotides are TGTGCCAGCACGGGACAGGGACCCTTCGGGTTTAGCACAGATACGCAGTATTTT.

This clonotype came up many times. V gene TRBV27 combines with J gene TRBJ2-7; tentative D call: TRBD2 (6 bases). Germline-derived CDR1 and CDR2 are MNHEY and SMNVEV (reference sequence). V gave up 2 bases and J gave up 1 base, with 12 bases separating them. This CDR3 comprises 15 residues. In nucleotides, the CDR3 is TGTGCCAGCAGTTTAGTAGCGGAGCAATCCTACGAGCAGTACTTC. It translates to CASSLVAEQSYEQYF.

The V and J genes are TRBV3-1 and TRBJ2-7, with D perhaps matching TRBD1 (5 bases). The CDR3 consists of 14 residues. Trimming shortened V by 4 bases and J by 1 base, and 11 bases separated the two germline ends. Germline CDR1 is LGHDT and CDR2 is YNNKEL (reference sequence). The CDR3 DNA is TGTGCCAGCAGCCGCCTGGGGCTTTCCTACGAGCAGTACTTC. Protein sequence: CASSRLGLSYEQYF.